These 5 T cell receptor beta chains were sequenced from one sample in a study of chemoradiotherapy in HPV16-positive cancers. The method was immunoSEQ multiplex PCR; TCRdb's version includes in-frame clones alone and lacks a portion of them. In the table there are more than 5,500 clones, about three quarters of which are singletons. The sample here was taken from a patient who underwent chemoradiotherapy. These receptors were obtained from a human donor with HPV-associated anogenital cancer.

The genes are TRBV7-9 and TRBJ1-4; possible D gene TRBD1, 6 bases. The V gene lost 0 bases and the J gene lost 4 bases, with 12 bases spanning the gap. The CDR3 runs 16 residues. Germline-derived CDR1 and CDR2 are SEHNR and FQNEAQ (reference sequence). CDR3 sequence reads: CASSLAQGLFNEKLFF. DNA for the CDR3: TGTGCCAGCAGCTTAGCACAGGGACTGTTTAATGAAAAACTGTTTTTT.

The V gene is TRBV18, the J gene TRBJ2-2; D perhaps matches TRBD2 (6 bases). The CDR3 is made up of 16 amino acids. V was clipped by 0 bases and J by 0 bases, with 8 bases between them. The germline V gene encodes CDR1 KGHSH and CDR2 LQKENI. The CDR3: CASSPPRGPNTGELFF. The CDR3 bases are TGTGCCAGCTCACCACCGCGGGGCCCGAACACCGGGGAGCTGTTTTTT.

The V gene is TRBV11-2, the J gene TRBJ1-1; D is unclear. The length of the CDR3 is 13 residues. Germline values: CDR1 SGHAT, CDR2 FQNNGV. Trimming pared 5 bases from V and 1 base from J, leaving 8 bases between. The DNA for the CDR3 is TGTGCCAGCAGCGCAGAGAGGAACACTGAAGCTTTCTTT. It yields the protein CASSAERNTEAFF.

The V and J genes are TRBV2 and TRBJ1-1; no firm D call. V was trimmed by 5 bases and J by 1 base, leaving 5 bases between them. The CDR3 totals 12 residues. CDR1 is SNHLY, CDR2 FYNNEI, per germline. The DNA for the CDR3 is TGTGCCAGCAGTCGGGAGAACACTGAAGCTTTCTTT. Its protein product is CASSRENTEAFF.

This chain joins TRBV28 and TRBJ1-5, with D hard to call. This CDR3 is 14 amino acids long. The germline V gene encodes CDR1 MDHEN and CDR2 SYDVKM. Trimming took off 8 bases at V and 0 bases at J, with 11 bases between the two ends. For the CDR3, the DNA is TGTGCCAGCTCCCCACCGAATAGCAATCAGCCCCAGCATTTT. This sequence encodes CASSPPNSNQPQHF.